The clone carrying this T cell receptor (beta chain) was detected only a few times. With 0 bases removed from V and 2 bases from J, the gap between germline ends came to 12 bases. CDR1 is LNHNV and CDR2 is YYDKDF in the germline V gene (reference sequence). This CDR3 has 16 residues. The authors ran a second PCR of about 6 to 11 cycles using a sample-barcoded 5' primer and a J-beta primer mix. MiXCR was run by TCRdb on the 5' RACE reads, yielding one entry per CDR3 protein. The table has more than 550,000 distinct CDR3 sequences, 22% seen once. This sample is part of a study of blood T cells in healthy people across ages.

The TCR comes from a man between 65 and 80 years old in good health. The chain recombines TRBV15 with TRBJ2-3; D perhaps matches TRBD2 (7 bases). Sequencing used blood. CDR3 loop: CATSREGRGITDTQYF. CDR3 nucleotides: TGTGCCACCAGCAGAGAGGGGAGGGGGATCACAGATACGCAGTATTTT.